This entry lists 21 T cell receptor beta chains sequenced from one sample in a study of regulatory T cells in long-lasting Graves disease (dated by TCRdb to the early 2020s). To prepare the library, multiplex PCR was applied. The instrument was an Illumina HiSeq 4000. iRepertoire HTBI primers and Arm-PCR amplification of CDR3 regions were used to construct TCR beta libraries. The public reads were reanalyzed by TCRdb: fastp trimming at Q25, MiXCR alignment, in-frame beta chains only. For every CDR3 protein sequence, its rows merge into one entry that carries the most common genes and DNA. The sample table shows 350,000 to 500,000 distinct CDR3 sequences, and about 21% are seen once. The ten largest clones add up to roughly an eighth of the sample. The time point label of this sample denotes: persistent/refractory GD, antithyroid drugs over 5 years with positive TRAb. RNA was extracted from PBMCs in TRIzol for both TCR sequencing and RNA sequencing.

Sequences were derived from peripheral blood mononuclear cells (PBMCs), sampled when the disease was refractory, from a patient treated with antithyroid drugs. These TCRs come from a female donor with Graves disease.

Many counts were recorded for this clonotype. The chain carries TRBV7-2 and TRBJ1-2; D is possibly TRBD1 (6 bases). This CDR3 is built from 14 residues. V shed 5 bases and J shed 6 bases, with 16 bases lying between them. Germline V gene lookup returns CDR1 SGHTA and CDR2 FQGNSA. CDR3 bases: TGTGCCAGCAGCGCGGAGCACAGGGCCCATGGCTACACCTTC. Translating it yields CASSAEHRAHGYTF.

This clonotype showed up many times. The chain joins TRBV28 to TRBJ2-5, with 9 bases lining up with TRBD1. V shed 5 bases and J 0 bases; nucleotides not matched to a gene: 10. The CDR3 runs to 17 residues. Germline assignment: CDR1 MDHEN and CDR2 SYDVKM. CDR3 loop: CASSRISGTGYQETQYF. The CDR3 coding sequence is TGTGCCAGCAGTAGAATCTCCGGGACAGGGTACCAAGAGACCCAGTACTTC.

The gene calls are TRBV2 and TRBJ1-2, with 10 bases lining up with TRBD1. The CDR3 sequence is 17 residues long. Unmatched junction bases numbered 12, after V lost 2 bases and J lost 6 bases. Per the germline V gene, CDR1 is SNHLY and CDR2 is FYNNEI. The CDR3 region is CASSEPGPGQGNHGYTF. The CDR3 DNA follows: TGTGCCAGCAGTGAACCGGGTCCGGGACAGGGGAATCATGGCTACACCTTC.

This clonotype occurred many times. The DNA of the CDR3 is TGTGCCAGCAGAAGGGGACTAGCGGGGTACTCCTACGAGCAGTACTTC. As protein: CASRRGLAGYSYEQYF. This chain uses TRBV2 with TRBJ2-7, with 13 bases fitting TRBD2. CDR1 is SNHLY and CDR2 is FYNNEI in the germline V gene. V gave up 6 bases and J gave up 0 bases; unmatched junction bases: 5. CDR3 length: 16 residues.

This sequence joins TRBV5-1 and TRBJ2-7; 9 bases line up with TRBD2. Germline assignment: CDR1 SGHRS and CDR2 YFSETQ. V shed 0 bases and J 4 bases; nucleotides not matched to a gene: 8. CDR3 length: 16 amino acids. The CDR3 nucleotides read TGCGCCAGCAGCTTGGTCGCTAGCGGGATCGATTACGAGCAGTACTTC. Residues: CASSLVASGIDYEQYF.

This clonotype was seen once. The chain employs TRBV7-6 and TRBJ2-5; the match to TRBD2 covers 11 bases. This CDR3 contains 20 residues. J was trimmed by 2 bases and V by 4 bases; bases with no gene match: 18. Germline-derived CDR1 and CDR2 are SGHVS and FNYEAQ. The CDR3 spells CASSSTYSGRESLPQETQYF. CDR3 in DNA: TGTGCCAGCAGCTCCACCTATAGCGGGAGGGAGTCCCTCCCTCAAGAGACCCAGTACTTC.

This clonotype has ten or more counts. The chain recombines TRBV10-3 with TRBJ1-1, with 11 bases aligning to TRBD1. Germline values: CDR1 ENHRY, CDR2 SYGVKD. The CDR3 is made up of 12 amino acids. The CDR3 DNA sequence: TGTCCTGAGGGACAGGGGGACACTGAAGCTTTCTTT. Protein: CPEGQGDTEAFF.

This chain joins TRBV7-2 and TRBJ2-5, with 7 nucleotides matching TRBD1. CDR3 size: 14 residues. V lost 5 bases and J lost 4; bases outside the gene matches: 7. The germline V gene encodes CDR1 SGHTA and CDR2 FQGNSA. This CDR3 reads CASSRQGVRETQYF. CDR3 coding DNA: TGTGCCAGCAGCCGACAGGGAGTTCGAGAGACCCAGTACTTC.

Comments on this clonotype: A much larger clone sits a single nucleotide away, making a read error possible. This chain connects TRBV13 to TRBJ1-2, with TRBD1 matching over 8 bases. Germline V gene sequence: CDR1 PRHDT, CDR2 FYEKMQ (reference sequence). Trimming at V came to 5 bases and at J to 8 bases, leaving 13 bases not matched to a gene. The CDR3 length is 15 residues. CDR3 bases: TGTGCCAGCAGCCAACTTGCCGCCGGACAGGGAGGCTACACCTTC. Its protein product is CASSQLAAGQGGYTF.

This clonotype was picked up a small number of times. This sequence joins TRBV28 and TRBJ1-1; D not certain. CDR1 and CDR2 (germline): MDHEN, SYDVKM. The CDR3 loop spans 13 amino acids. V was pared by 4 bases and J by 5 bases, with 11 bases between. CDR3 region: CASSSARRTEAFF. CDR3 sequence (DNA): TGTGCCAGCAGTTCGGCTAGACGGACTGAAGCTTTCTTT.

The V gene is TRBV9, the J gene TRBJ2-2; D might be TRBD1 (5 bases). Germline CDR1 SGDLS, CDR2 YYNGEE. The CDR3 length is 15 residues. Trimming took 1 base from V and 3 from J, leaving 10 bases between them. The CDR3 bases are TGTGCCAGCAGCGTACAGGTGGGGCACACCGGGGAGCTGTTTTTT. Protein: CASSVQVGHTGELFF.

This clonotype was detected a few times. The genes are TRBV7-6 and TRBJ1-2, with 10 bases matching TRBD1. Germline CDR1 is SGHVS and CDR2 is FNYEAQ. The J segment lost 8 bases and the V segment lost 1 base, leaving 4 bases of the junction unmatched. The CDR3 contains 14 residues. CDR3 in amino acids: CASSLGTGGGGYTF. In nucleotides, the CDR3 is TGTGCCAGCAGCTTAGGGACAGGGGGTGGAGGCTACACCTTC.

At least ten counts were recorded for this clonotype. The chain has TRBV2 and TRBJ2-7, with a tentative D call TRBD1 (5 bases). CDR3 size: 14 residues. V was trimmed by 2 bases and J by 2 bases, leaving 10 bases between them. Germline V gives CDR1 SNHLY, CDR2 FYNNEI. The CDR3 sequence is CASSELGVTYEQYF. The CDR3 nucleotides read TGTGCCAGCAGTGAATTAGGGGTCACCTACGAGCAGTACTTC.

This clonotype has a handful of counts. The chain recombines TRBV20-1 with TRBJ2-3; TRBD2 might be the D (7 bases). The CDR3 is made up of 14 amino acids. In germline, CDR1 is DFQATT, CDR2 SNEGSKA (reference sequence). V was pared by 7 bases and J by 4 bases, with 18 bases between. The CDR3 spells CSGEGVAGSDTQYF. The DNA for the CDR3 is TGCAGTGGAGAGGGGGTAGCGGGTTCAGATACGCAGTATTTT.

This clonotype was seen many times. The V and J genes are TRBV28 and TRBJ1-2, with 8 bases identical to TRBD1. The CDR3 spans 14 residues. CDR1 MDHEN and CDR2 SYDVKM come from the germline V gene. Trimming removed 3 bases from V and 3 bases from J; junction bases left unmatched: 3. The CDR3 sequence: CASSFRGQDYGYTF. Written as DNA, the CDR3 is TGTGCCAGCAGTTTCAGGGGGCAGGACTATGGCTACACCTTC.

With regard to this clonotype: Just one base apart from a much larger clone, this may be a read error. V usage is TRBV28 and J usage is TRBJ1-1; D is undetermined. The germline V and J ends were trimmed by 1 base and 1 base, with 13 bases remaining between them. CDR3 size: 16 residues. Germline values: CDR1 MDHEN, CDR2 SYDVKM. This CDR3 reads CASSLSLGSGNTEAFF. For the CDR3, the DNA is TGTGCCAGCAGTTTATCCCTGGGCTCAGGGAACACTGAAGCTTTCTTT. The entire variable domain, with the rest obtained from reference TRBV28 and TRBJ1-1, is as follows: DVKVTQSSRYLVKRTGEKVFLECVQDMDHENMFWYRQDPGLGLRLIYFSYDVKMKEKGDIPEGYSVSREKKERFSLILESASTNQTSMYLCASSLSLGSGNTEAFFGQGTRLTVV.

There are many counts of this clonotype. The chain links TRBV12-3 or TRBV12-4 to TRBJ1-1; D is uncertain. The CDR3 totals 15 residues. The V end was cut by 5 bases, the J end by 0 bases, with 13 bases between. CDR3 in DNA: TGTGCCAGCAGTAACCTAGGGAAGATGAACACTGAAGCTTTCTTT. It translates to CASSNLGKMNTEAFF.

This clonotype came up many times. CDR3 sequence reads: CASSFGSGNTIYF. The CDR3, as DNA: TGTGCCAGCAGCTTCGGCTCCGGAAACACCATATATTTT. The chain combines TRBV28 with TRBJ1-3; D is undetermined. CDR1 is MDHEN, CDR2 SYDVKM, per germline. V lost 6 bases to trimming and J lost 4 bases, with 10 bases between them. The CDR3 consists of 13 residues.

There are many counts of this clonotype. This chain uses TRBV7-2 with TRBJ2-7; perhaps TRBD1 as D (5 bases). Germline assignment: CDR1 SGHTA and CDR2 FQGNSA. Trimming removed 8 bases at V and 6 bases at J, with 14 bases between. CDR3 size: 12 residues. The CDR3 sequence: CASGAYGAEQYF. CDR3 nucleotide sequence: TGTGCCAGCGGTGCTTATGGGGCCGAGCAGTACTTC.

This clonotype was counted between two and nine times. The rearrangement uses TRBV9 and TRBJ2-4; TRBD1 matches at 8 bases. The CDR3 totals 16 residues. Looked up from germline, CDR1 is SGDLS and CDR2 is YYNGEE. V dropped 1 base and J dropped 1; count of bases not matched to a gene: 4. The CDR3 protein is CASSVNDRGAKNIQYF. The CDR3, as DNA: TGTGCCAGCAGCGTAAATGACAGGGGTGCCAAAAACATTCAGTACTTC.

This clonotype came up many times. The chain joins TRBV28 to TRBJ2-2, with TRBD2 as a possible D gene (7 bases). Germline CDR1 reads MDHEN; CDR2 reads SYDVKM. The CDR3 is made up of 16 amino acids. V lost 7 bases and J lost 6, with 21 bases in between. The CDR3 sequence: CASTPGGEGGAGELFF. The CDR3 DNA is TGTGCCAGCACCCCCGGAGGGGAGGGGGGGGCCGGGGAGCTGTTTTTT.